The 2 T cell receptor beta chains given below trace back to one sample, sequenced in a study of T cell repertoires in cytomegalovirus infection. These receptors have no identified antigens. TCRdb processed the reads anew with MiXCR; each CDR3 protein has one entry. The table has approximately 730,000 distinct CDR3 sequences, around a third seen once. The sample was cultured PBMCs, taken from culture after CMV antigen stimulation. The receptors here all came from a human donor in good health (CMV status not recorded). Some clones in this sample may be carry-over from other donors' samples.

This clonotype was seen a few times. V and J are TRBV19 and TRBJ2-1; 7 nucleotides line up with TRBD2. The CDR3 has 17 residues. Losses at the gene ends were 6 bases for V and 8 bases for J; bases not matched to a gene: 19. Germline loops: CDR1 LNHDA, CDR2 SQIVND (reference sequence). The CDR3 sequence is CASRSEVAGEDLDEQFF. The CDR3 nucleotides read TGTGCCAGTAGGTCGGAGGTGGCGGGAGAGGACCTGGATGAGCAGTTCTTC.

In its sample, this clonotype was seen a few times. The CDR3 DNA sequence: TGTGCCAGCAGCTTTATCCAGGGAGATCAGCCCCAGCATTTT. Protein sequence: CASSFIQGDQPQHF. The V and J genes are TRBV7-8 and TRBJ1-5; possibly TRBD1 for D (5 bases). Germline V lookup: CDR1 SGHVS, CDR2 FQNEAQ. The CDR3 is 14 residues long. V lost 3 bases and J lost 5, with 11 bases in between. Full variable domain (rest looked up from reference TRBV7-8 and TRBJ1-5): GAGVSQSPRYKVAKRGQDVALRCDPISGHVSLFWYQQALGQGPEFLTYFQNEAQLDKSGLPSDRFFAERPEGSVSTLKIQRTQQEDSAVYLCASSFIQGDQPQHFGDGTRLSIL.